This TCR beta chain was retrieved from a study of cytomegalovirus exposure and HLA in healthy donors (dated by TCRdb to about 2017). Looking at the study overall: A later analysis indicated that the 130 or so validation repertoires were generated on the platform also employed for the 700 or so repertoires of the first cohort. In addition to the first cohort of 666 subjects, a separate validation cohort of some 120 different subjects was used. The study combined high-throughput TCR immunosequencing, statistical association of individual TCRs with disease status, and machine learning to predict cytomegalovirus infection status. The study was designed to test whether signatures of past pathogen exposure could be identified by cataloging public T cell receptors.

Study-wide findings and limitations: Three of the identified cytomegalovirus-associated TCR beta chains were confirmed in vitro to be specific for cytomegalovirus antigens. According to the authors, the approach could potentially be generalized to other disease states and immunological phenotypes. In the study, about 150 TCR beta chains were listed as associated with cytomegalovirus. The classifier was reported to diagnose cytomegalovirus status with high specificity and sensitivity in both the original and validation cohorts. A later analysis had no HLA typing for the validation cohort, so co-occurrence there was scored across all 110 or so repertoires. Across donors, most TCR sequences were observed very rarely, whereas some public TCRs were present in many individuals. Of the cluster scores, approximately 94% were above 0 in a later analysis, which found that TCRs clustered in the first cohort also tended to co-occur in the 120 validation repertoires.

The donors belonged to the validation cohort of approximately 130 subjects, which was separate from the approximately 700-subject first cohort. A remark on this clone: The specificity of this receptor is unknown. No much larger clone exists at a distance of one base, and base qualities are not known.

The germline V gene specifies SGHRS as CDR1 and YFSETQ as CDR2. The CDR3 numbers 15 residues from cysteine through phenylalanine. The entry retains the CDR3 DNA only, 45 bases that are in frame from base 1. V is cut by 4 bases and J by 0 bases, and the space between the germline ends is 13 bases. To prepare the library, the immunoSEQ multiplex PCR assay was applied. Processing in the source paper ran as follows. A statistical classification framework was developed to diagnose cytomegalovirus status using the catalog of TCR beta chain sequences. As stored in TCRdb, this immuneACCESS dataset retains in-frame rearrangements with V and J assigned. A fraction of the clones does not appear; measured against another copy, unresolved V genes explain less than half of the discrepancy, and the remainder lacks a known reason. V and J calls and clone size come straight from that table; D and trimming were deduced from the DNA. For this sample the table gives approximately 170,000 clones, of which approximately 81% were detected only once. The ten largest clones add up to 10% of the sample.

Rearrangement joined TRBV5-1 to TRBJ1-1; the D region possibly corresponds to TRBD1 (6 bases align). The sequencing sample was made of PBMCs. The TCR comes from a man aged 25-40 years in good health and CMV-seropositive. The nucleotide sequence reads as follows: TGCGCCAGCAGCCGGGGGGCGGACATGAACACTGAAGCTTTCTTT. This is translated as CASSRGADMNTEAFF. With the portions outside the CDR3 filled from the reference TRBV5-1 and TRBJ1-1 genes, the complete variable region becomes KAGVTQTPRYLIKTRGQQVTLSCSPISGHRSVSWYQQTPGQGLQFLFEYFSETQRNKGNFPGRFSGRQFSNSRSEMNVSTLELGDSALYLCASSRGADMNTEAFFGQGTRLTVV.